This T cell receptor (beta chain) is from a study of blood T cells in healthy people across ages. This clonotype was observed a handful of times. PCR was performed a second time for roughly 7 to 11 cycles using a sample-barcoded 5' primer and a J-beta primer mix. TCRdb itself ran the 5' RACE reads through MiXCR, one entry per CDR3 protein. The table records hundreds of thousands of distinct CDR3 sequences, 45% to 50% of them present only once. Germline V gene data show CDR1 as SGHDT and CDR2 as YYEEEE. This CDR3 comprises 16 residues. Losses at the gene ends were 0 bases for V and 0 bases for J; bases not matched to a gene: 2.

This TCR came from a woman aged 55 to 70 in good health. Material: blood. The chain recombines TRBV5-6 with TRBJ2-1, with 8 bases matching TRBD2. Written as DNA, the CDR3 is TGTGCCAGCAGCTTGGGAAGCGGGAGCTCCTACAATGAGCAGTTCTTC. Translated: CASSLGSGSSYNEQFF. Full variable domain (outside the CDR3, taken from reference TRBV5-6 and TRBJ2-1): DAGVTQSPTHLIKTRGQQVTLRCSPKSGHDTVSWYQQALGQGPQFIFQYYEEEERQRGNFPDRFSGHQFPNYSSELNVNALLLGDSALYLCASSLGSGSSYNEQFFGPGTRLTVL.